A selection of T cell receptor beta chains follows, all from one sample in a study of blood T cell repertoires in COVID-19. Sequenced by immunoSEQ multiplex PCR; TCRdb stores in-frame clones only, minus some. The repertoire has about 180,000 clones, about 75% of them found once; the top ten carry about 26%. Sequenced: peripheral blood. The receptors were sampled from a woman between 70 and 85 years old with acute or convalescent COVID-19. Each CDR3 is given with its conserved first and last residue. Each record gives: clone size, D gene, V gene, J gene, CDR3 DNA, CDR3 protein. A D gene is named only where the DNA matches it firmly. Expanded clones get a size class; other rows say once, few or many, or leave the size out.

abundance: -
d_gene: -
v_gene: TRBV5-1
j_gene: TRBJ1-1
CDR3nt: TGCGCCAGCAGCTTGGTAGGGGAGAACACTGAAGCTTTCTTT
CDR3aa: CASSLVGENTEAFF

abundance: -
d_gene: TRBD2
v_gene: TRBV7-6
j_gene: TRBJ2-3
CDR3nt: TGTGCCAGCAGCCCGCCCCCTCGGGGGGGAGATACGCAGTATTTT
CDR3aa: CASSPPPRGGDTQYF

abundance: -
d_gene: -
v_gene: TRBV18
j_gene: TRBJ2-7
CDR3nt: TGTGCCAGCTCACCTCCCACAGGGTCTCACGAGCAGTACTTC
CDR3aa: CASSPPTGSHEQYF

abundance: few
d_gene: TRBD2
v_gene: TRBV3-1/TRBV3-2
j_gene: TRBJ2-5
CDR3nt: TGTGCCAGCAGCTTACTAGCGGAGACCCAGTACTTC
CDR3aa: CASSLLAETQYF

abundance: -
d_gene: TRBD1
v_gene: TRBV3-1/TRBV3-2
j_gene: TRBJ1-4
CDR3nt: TGTGCCAGCAGCCGTACTCCCAGGGGGAGGGAAAAACTGTTTTTT
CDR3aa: CASSRTPRGREKLFF

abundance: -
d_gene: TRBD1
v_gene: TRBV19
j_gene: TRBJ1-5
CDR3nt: TGTGCCAGTCGGGGACAGTTTCATAGCAATCAGCCCCAGCATTTT
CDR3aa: CASRGQFHSNQPQHF

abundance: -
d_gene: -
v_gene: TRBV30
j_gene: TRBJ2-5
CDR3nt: TGTGCCTGGACCCTAGGGGTTTTTAACGGAAGAGAGACCCAGTACTTC
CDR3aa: CAWTLGVFNGRETQYF

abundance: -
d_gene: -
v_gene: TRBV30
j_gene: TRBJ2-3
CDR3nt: TGTGCCTGGAGTGTAGGGGCAACAGATACGCAGTATTTT
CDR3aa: CAWSVGATDTQYF

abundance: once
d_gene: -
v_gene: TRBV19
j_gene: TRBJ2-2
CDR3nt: TGTGCCAGTATGGCTAGACGTAACAAGAACACCGGGGAGCTGTTTTTT
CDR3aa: CASMARRNKNTGELFF

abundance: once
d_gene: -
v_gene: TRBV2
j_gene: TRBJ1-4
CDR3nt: TGTGCCAGCAGTGAAGCGGGCACAGTGTCGAATGAAAAACTGTTTTTT
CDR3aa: CASSEAGTVSNEKLFF

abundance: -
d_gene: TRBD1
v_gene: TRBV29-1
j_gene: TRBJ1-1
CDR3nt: TGCAGCGTAACAGGGGGCGAGAGGCGGACTGAAGCTTTCTTT
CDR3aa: CSVTGGERRTEAFF

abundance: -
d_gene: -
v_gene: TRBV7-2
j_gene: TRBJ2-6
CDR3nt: TGTGCCAGCAGCAAGACAGGCTCCTACAGGGCCAACGTCCTGACTTTC
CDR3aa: CASSKTGSYRANVLTF

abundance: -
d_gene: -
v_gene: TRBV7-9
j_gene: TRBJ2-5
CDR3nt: TGTGCCAGCAGCCCACAGGACCAAGAGACCCAGTACTTC
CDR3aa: CASSPQDQETQYF

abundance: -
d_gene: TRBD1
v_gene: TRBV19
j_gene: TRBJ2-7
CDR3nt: TGTGCCAGTAGTAACAGGGGGCTCAACGAGCAGTACTTC
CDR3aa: CASSNRGLNEQYF

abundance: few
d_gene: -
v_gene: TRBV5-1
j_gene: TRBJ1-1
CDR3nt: TGCGCCAGCAGCTTGCTCGGGAACACTGAAGCTTTCTTT
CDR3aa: CASSLLGNTEAFF

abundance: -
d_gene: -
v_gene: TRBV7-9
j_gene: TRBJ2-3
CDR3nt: TGTGCCAGCAGCTTAGCCCGGAACACGGGATTGGATACGCAGTATTTT
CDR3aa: CASSLARNTGLDTQYF

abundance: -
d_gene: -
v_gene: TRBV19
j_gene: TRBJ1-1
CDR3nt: TGTGCCAGCAACCACCAGGGCCGGAACACTGAAGCTTTCTTT
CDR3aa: CASNHQGRNTEAFF

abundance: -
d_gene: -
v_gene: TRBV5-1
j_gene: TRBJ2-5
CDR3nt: TGCGCCAGCAGCCCCGGGGCGGGAAACCAAGAGACCCAGTACTTC
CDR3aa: CASSPGAGNQETQYF

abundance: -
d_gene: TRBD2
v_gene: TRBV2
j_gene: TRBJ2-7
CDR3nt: TGTGCCAGCGCCGGGACGGGAGGGTCACCCGAGCAGTACTTC
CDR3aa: CASAGTGGSPEQYF

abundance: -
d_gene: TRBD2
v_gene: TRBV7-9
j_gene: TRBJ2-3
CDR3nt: TGTGCCAGCAGCTTGCTAGCGGCGACAGATACGCAGTATTTT
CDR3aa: CASSLLAATDTQYF

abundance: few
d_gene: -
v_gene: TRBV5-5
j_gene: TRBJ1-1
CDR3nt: TGTGCCAGCAGCTTGGGACGGAGGAGGAACACTGAAGCTTTCTTT
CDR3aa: CASSLGRRRNTEAFF

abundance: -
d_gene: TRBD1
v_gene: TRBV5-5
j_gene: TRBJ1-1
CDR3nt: TGTGCCAGCAGCTTGGATCGGACAGGGAAAGCTTTCTTT
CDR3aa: CASSLDRTGKAFF

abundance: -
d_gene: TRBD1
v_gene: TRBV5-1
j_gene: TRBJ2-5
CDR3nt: TGCGCCAGCAGCTCCACACTGGGATCGGACAGGGGGCGAGAGACCCAGTACTTC
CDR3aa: CASSSTLGSDRGRETQYF

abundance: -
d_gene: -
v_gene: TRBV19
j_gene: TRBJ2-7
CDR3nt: TGTGCCAGTAGTAACCGACACCTGAGCTACGAGCAGTACTTC
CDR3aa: CASSNRHLSYEQYF